This T cell receptor beta chain was identified during a study of blood T cell repertoires in COVID-19. Assay: immunoSEQ multiplex PCR; the TCRdb copy retains only in-frame clones and omits some. The table shows a few hundred thousand clones, with about 87% occurring only once. CDR3 size: 14 residues. Germline values: CDR1 SQVTM, CDR2 ANQGSEA. The ends were cut back, 6 bases at V and 8 bases at J, with 20 bases in the middle. The sequencing input was PBMCs or T cells enriched from blood (not recorded which). The chain carries TRBV29-1 and TRBJ2-1; D is ambiguous. The sequence derives from a woman in her fifties or sixties who had recovered from COVID-19. DNA of the CDR3: TGCAGCGTAGTCAAATCGGTAGCCTCTGATGAGCAGTTCTTC. Translated: CSVVKSVASDEQFF.